These T cell receptor beta chains were read from a single sample in a study of early T cells in non-severe SARS-CoV-2 infection. TCRdb re-derived calls from the 5' RACE reads in MiXCR, one entry per CDR3 protein. In the table there are around 57,000 distinct CDR3 sequences, around a tenth of which are singletons. Source material: whole blood. The receptors stem from an adult who was a healthcare worker with PCR-confirmed SARS-CoV-2 infection or an uninfected control (not recorded which). CDR3s include the opening cysteine and the closing phenylalanine or tryptophan. A D gene is named only where the DNA matches it firmly. Clone size, where shown, is once, few, many, or a class for clones that have expanded.

j_call: TRBJ1-1
v_call: TRBV7-7
clone_size: few
d_call: -
cdr3_length: 13
cdr3_aa: CASSFDSNTEAFF
cdr3_nt: TGTGCTAGCAGCTTCGACTCGAACACTGAAGCTTTCTTT

j_call: TRBJ2-5
v_call: TRBV4-2
clone_size: -
d_call: -
cdr3_length: 13
cdr3_aa: CASSQDPGETQYF
cdr3_nt: TGTGCCAGCAGCCAAGACCCGGGAGAGACCCAGTACTTC

j_call: TRBJ1-6
v_call: TRBV5-1
clone_size: few
d_call: -
cdr3_length: 13
cdr3_aa: CASSVTDNSPLHF
cdr3_nt: TGCGCCAGCAGCGTTACGGATAATTCACCCCTCCACTTT

j_call: TRBJ2-3
v_call: TRBV4-1
clone_size: -
d_call: TRBD2
cdr3_length: 17
cdr3_aa: CASSRRTSGVSTDTQYF
cdr3_nt: TGCGCCAGCAGCCGCCGAACTAGCGGGGTTAGCACAGATACGCAGTATTTT

j_call: TRBJ2-5
v_call: TRBV6-6
clone_size: -
d_call: TRBD2
cdr3_length: 13
cdr3_aa: CASIPSGQETQYF
cdr3_nt: TGTGCCAGCATTCCTAGCGGCCAAGAGACCCAGTACTTC

j_call: TRBJ2-7
v_call: TRBV28
clone_size: -
d_call: -
cdr3_length: 13
cdr3_aa: CASSQGLTYEQYF
cdr3_nt: TGTGCCAGCAGCCAGGGGCTAACCTACGAGCAGTACTTC

j_call: TRBJ2-3
v_call: TRBV5-1
clone_size: few
d_call: -
cdr3_length: 13
cdr3_aa: CASSWQAEDTQYF
cdr3_nt: TGCGCCAGCAGCTGGCAGGCTGAGGATACGCAGTATTTT

j_call: TRBJ2-7
v_call: TRBV7-2
clone_size: -
d_call: TRBD1
cdr3_length: 15
cdr3_aa: CASSTGQGLSYEQYF
cdr3_nt: TGTGCCAGCAGCACCGGACAGGGCCTCTCCTACGAGCAGTACTTC

j_call: TRBJ2-1
v_call: TRBV29-1
clone_size: many
d_call: -
cdr3_length: 13
cdr3_aa: CSVIRKAYNEQFF
cdr3_nt: TGCAGCGTGATCAGGAAGGCTTACAATGAGCAGTTCTTC

j_call: TRBJ2-2
v_call: TRBV10-3
clone_size: few
d_call: TRBD1
cdr3_length: 15
cdr3_aa: CAISAGTGSSGELFF
cdr3_nt: TGTGCCATCAGCGCGGGGACAGGGAGTTCCGGGGAGCTGTTTTTT

j_call: TRBJ1-1
v_call: TRBV4-2
clone_size: -
d_call: -
cdr3_length: 12
cdr3_aa: CASSPANTEAFF
cdr3_nt: TGTGCCAGCAGCCCGGCGAACACTGAAGCTTTCTTT

j_call: TRBJ2-1
v_call: TRBV29-1
clone_size: many
d_call: -
cdr3_length: 11
cdr3_aa: CSYARYNEQFF
cdr3_nt: TGCAGCTACGCCCGGTACAATGAGCAGTTCTTC

j_call: TRBJ1-1
v_call: TRBV28
clone_size: few
d_call: TRBD1
cdr3_length: 14
cdr3_aa: CASSATGGFPEAFF
cdr3_nt: TGTGCCAGCAGTGCGACAGGGGGTTTTCCTGAAGCTTTCTTT

j_call: TRBJ1-6
v_call: TRBV6-4
clone_size: -
d_call: -
cdr3_length: 13
cdr3_aa: CASSAGRVSPLHF
cdr3_nt: TGTGCCAGCAGTGCCGGGCGTGTGTCACCCCTCCACTTT

j_call: TRBJ2-4
v_call: TRBV6-2/TRBV6-3
clone_size: -
d_call: TRBD1
cdr3_length: 12
cdr3_aa: CASSTGGSIQYF
cdr3_nt: TGTGCCAGCAGTACAGGGGGTAGCATTCAGTACTTC

j_call: TRBJ2-7
v_call: TRBV5-1
clone_size: -
d_call: TRBD1
cdr3_length: 15
cdr3_aa: CAGSPAPGQGYEQYF
cdr3_nt: TGCGCCGGCAGCCCGGCCCCGGGACAGGGGTACGAGCAGTACTTC

j_call: TRBJ1-1
v_call: TRBV28
clone_size: medium-sized
d_call: -
cdr3_length: 12
cdr3_aa: CASSLSVREAFF
cdr3_nt: TGTGCCAGCAGTTTATCTGTCCGTGAAGCTTTCTTT

j_call: TRBJ2-2
v_call: TRBV2
clone_size: few
d_call: -
cdr3_length: 16
cdr3_aa: CASSVKGPPRTGELFF
cdr3_nt: TGTGCCAGCAGTGTTAAGGGGCCCCCGAGGACCGGGGAGCTGTTTTTT

j_call: TRBJ1-1
v_call: TRBV12-3/TRBV12-4
clone_size: -
d_call: TRBD1
cdr3_length: 13
cdr3_aa: CASRLTGGTEAFF
cdr3_nt: TGTGCCAGCAGGCTCACAGGGGGCACTGAAGCTTTCTTT

j_call: TRBJ2-7
v_call: TRBV10-3
clone_size: few
d_call: -
cdr3_length: 11
cdr3_aa: CAISEGAEQYF
cdr3_nt: TGTGCCATCAGTGAGGGGGCCGAGCAGTACTTC

j_call: TRBJ2-3
v_call: TRBV3-1
clone_size: few
d_call: -
cdr3_length: 15
cdr3_aa: CASSQEGGATDTQYF
cdr3_nt: TGTGCCAGCAGCCAGGAAGGAGGGGCTACAGATACGCAGTATTTT

j_call: TRBJ1-1
v_call: TRBV5-1
clone_size: -
d_call: -
cdr3_length: 13
cdr3_aa: CASSFQQGSEAFF
cdr3_nt: TGCGCCAGCAGTTTCCAGCAGGGATCTGAAGCTTTCTTT

j_call: TRBJ1-6
v_call: TRBV12-3/TRBV12-4
clone_size: -
d_call: -
cdr3_length: 15
cdr3_aa: CASSLGDENNSPLHF
cdr3_nt: TGTGCCAGCAGTTTAGGGGACGAAAATAATTCACCCCTCCACTTT

j_call: TRBJ2-2
v_call: TRBV6-4
clone_size: many
d_call: TRBD1
cdr3_length: 16
cdr3_aa: CASSMGQGARTGELFF
cdr3_nt: TGTGCCAGCAGTATGGGACAGGGGGCGCGGACCGGGGAGCTGTTTTTT

j_call: TRBJ2-7
v_call: TRBV19
clone_size: -
d_call: -
cdr3_length: 16
cdr3_aa: CASSIGAPGYSYEQYF
cdr3_nt: TGTGCCAGTAGTATTGGGGCACCAGGCTACTCCTACGAGCAGTACTTC

j_call: TRBJ2-5
v_call: TRBV14
clone_size: many
d_call: -
cdr3_length: 16
cdr3_aa: CASSPTWQEYQETQYF
cdr3_nt: TGTGCCAGCAGCCCAACCTGGCAGGAGTACCAAGAGACCCAGTACTTC

j_call: TRBJ1-5
v_call: TRBV6-5
clone_size: many
d_call: -
cdr3_length: 16
cdr3_aa: CASSSSFGASNQPQHF
cdr3_nt: TGTGCCAGCAGTTCCTCATTCGGGGCTTCCAATCAGCCCCAGCATTTT

j_call: TRBJ2-4
v_call: TRBV6-5
clone_size: many
d_call: -
cdr3_length: 16
cdr3_aa: CASSTRGGTAKNIQYF
cdr3_nt: TGTGCCAGCAGTACCCGCGGGGGCACAGCCAAAAACATTCAGTACTTC

j_call: TRBJ1-6
v_call: TRBV11-2
clone_size: few
d_call: -
cdr3_length: 16
cdr3_aa: CASSPRLGLSDSPLHF
cdr3_nt: TGTGCCAGCAGCCCCAGGTTAGGGCTTTCGGATTCACCCCTCCACTTT

j_call: TRBJ2-7
v_call: TRBV28
clone_size: few
d_call: TRBD1
cdr3_length: 13
cdr3_aa: CASRQGMRNEQYF
cdr3_nt: TGTGCCAGCAGACAGGGGATGAGAAACGAGCAGTACTTC

j_call: TRBJ1-1
v_call: TRBV3-1
clone_size: few
d_call: -
cdr3_length: 12
cdr3_aa: CASSQRRTEAFF
cdr3_nt: TGTGCCAGCAGCCAACGTAGGACTGAAGCTTTCTTT

j_call: TRBJ2-5
v_call: TRBV7-2
clone_size: many
d_call: TRBD1
cdr3_length: 14
cdr3_aa: CASSLTRQGQTQYF
cdr3_nt: TGTGCCAGCAGCCTCACCAGACAGGGACAGACCCAGTACTTC

j_call: TRBJ1-2
v_call: TRBV29-1
clone_size: medium-sized
d_call: -
cdr3_length: 13
cdr3_aa: CSVLGETNYGYTF
cdr3_nt: TGCAGCGTCCTCGGGGAAACTAACTATGGCTACACCTTC

j_call: TRBJ2-7
v_call: TRBV7-9
clone_size: many
d_call: -
cdr3_length: 15
cdr3_aa: CASSLMRTSGGEQYF
cdr3_nt: TGTGCCAGCAGCTTAATGAGGACCTCGGGCGGAGAGCAGTACTTC

j_call: TRBJ2-5
v_call: TRBV21-1
clone_size: few
d_call: -
cdr3_length: 15
cdr3_aa: CASNTRHPGDETQYF
cdr3_nt: TGTGCCAGCAATACACGCCACCCGGGGGACGAGACCCAGTACTTC

j_call: TRBJ2-7
v_call: TRBV4-1
clone_size: -
d_call: -
cdr3_length: 11
cdr3_aa: CASSQEYEQYF
cdr3_nt: TGCGCCAGCAGCCAAGAGTACGAGCAGTACTTC

j_call: TRBJ2-3
v_call: TRBV12-3/TRBV12-4
clone_size: -
d_call: TRBD2
cdr3_length: 15
cdr3_aa: CASRALAGGPDTQYF
cdr3_nt: TGTGCCAGCAGGGCCCTAGCGGGAGGGCCAGATACGCAGTATTTT

j_call: TRBJ2-1
v_call: TRBV29-1
clone_size: many
d_call: TRBD1
cdr3_length: 15
cdr3_aa: CSLKAGGVAYNEQFF
cdr3_nt: TGCAGCTTAAAAGCAGGGGGCGTCGCCTACAATGAGCAGTTCTTC

j_call: TRBJ1-3
v_call: TRBV9
clone_size: few
d_call: TRBD1
cdr3_length: 15
cdr3_aa: CASSVKYQGDNTIYF
cdr3_nt: TGTGCCAGCAGCGTCAAATACCAGGGGGACAACACCATATATTTT

j_call: TRBJ1-3
v_call: TRBV20-1
clone_size: few
d_call: -
cdr3_length: 12
cdr3_aa: CSAGGSGNTIYF
cdr3_nt: TGCAGTGCAGGAGGGTCTGGAAACACCATATATTTT

j_call: TRBJ2-4
v_call: TRBV12-3/TRBV12-4
clone_size: -
d_call: TRBD1
cdr3_length: 13
cdr3_aa: CASSFGQGDIQYF
cdr3_nt: TGTGCCAGCAGTTTCGGACAGGGAGACATTCAGTACTTC

j_call: TRBJ2-5
v_call: TRBV4-1
clone_size: few
d_call: -
cdr3_length: 14
cdr3_aa: CASSHEGLRETQYF
cdr3_nt: TGCGCCAGCAGCCACGAAGGGCTTCGTGAGACCCAGTACTTC

j_call: TRBJ2-7
v_call: TRBV3-1
clone_size: -
d_call: TRBD1
cdr3_length: 15
cdr3_aa: CASSHEQGASYEQYF
cdr3_nt: TGTGCCAGCAGCCACGAACAGGGGGCGTCCTACGAGCAGTACTTC

j_call: TRBJ2-7
v_call: TRBV20-1
clone_size: -
d_call: TRBD1
cdr3_length: 14
cdr3_aa: CSARDGQGGDEQYF
cdr3_nt: TGCAGTGCTAGAGATGGACAGGGGGGCGACGAGCAGTACTTC

j_call: TRBJ1-1
v_call: TRBV14
clone_size: -
d_call: -
cdr3_length: 13
cdr3_aa: CASSLTTHTEAFF
cdr3_nt: TGTGCCAGCAGCCTGACAACTCACACTGAAGCTTTCTTT

j_call: TRBJ1-5
v_call: TRBV6-5
clone_size: few
d_call: -
cdr3_length: 15
cdr3_aa: CASGEAGGFNQPQHF
cdr3_nt: TGTGCCAGCGGGGAGGCGGGGGGCTTTAATCAGCCCCAGCATTTT

j_call: TRBJ2-3
v_call: TRBV7-9
clone_size: many
d_call: -
cdr3_length: 14
cdr3_aa: CASSSGAPSGTQYF
cdr3_nt: TGTGCCAGCAGCTCTGGGGCCCCAAGTGGTACGCAGTATTTT

j_call: TRBJ2-1
v_call: TRBV6-5
clone_size: many
d_call: -
cdr3_length: 13
cdr3_aa: CASRAKSSYEQFF
cdr3_nt: TGTGCCAGCAGAGCCAAATCTAGTTATGAGCAGTTCTTC

j_call: TRBJ2-7
v_call: TRBV12-3/TRBV12-4
clone_size: -
d_call: -
cdr3_length: 15
cdr3_aa: CASSLAGGAYGEQYF
cdr3_nt: TGTGCCAGCAGTTTAGCCGGCGGGGCCTACGGTGAGCAGTACTTC

j_call: TRBJ1-5
v_call: TRBV20-1
clone_size: few
d_call: -
cdr3_length: 14
cdr3_aa: CSASRGASNQPQHF
cdr3_nt: TGCAGTGCTAGTCGAGGAGCGAGCAATCAGCCCCAGCATTTT

j_call: TRBJ2-7
v_call: TRBV7-9
clone_size: -
d_call: -
cdr3_length: 14
cdr3_aa: CASSPGRSSAEQYF
cdr3_nt: TGTGCCAGCAGCCCAGGACGTAGTTCAGCCGAGCAGTACTTC

j_call: TRBJ2-7
v_call: TRBV12-3/TRBV12-4
clone_size: -
d_call: -
cdr3_length: 14
cdr3_aa: CASSLETAYYEQYF
cdr3_nt: TGTGCCAGCAGTCTCGAAACAGCTTACTACGAGCAGTACTTC

j_call: TRBJ1-4
v_call: TRBV28
clone_size: many
d_call: TRBD1
cdr3_length: 17
cdr3_aa: CASSHPGQGATNEKLFF
cdr3_nt: TGTGCCAGCAGTCATCCGGGACAGGGTGCAACTAATGAAAAACTGTTTTTT

j_call: TRBJ1-4
v_call: TRBV5-5
clone_size: many
d_call: -
cdr3_length: 17
cdr3_aa: CASSLKVRTATNEKLFF
cdr3_nt: TGTGCCAGCAGCTTGAAGGTCAGGACAGCAACTAATGAAAAACTGTTTTTT

j_call: TRBJ2-3
v_call: TRBV27
clone_size: many
d_call: -
cdr3_length: 13
cdr3_aa: CASSLGVTDTQYF
cdr3_nt: TGTGCCAGCAGTTTAGGGGTCACAGATACGCAGTATTTT

j_call: TRBJ2-3
v_call: TRBV6-6
clone_size: -
d_call: TRBD2
cdr3_length: 13
cdr3_aa: CATTSGTTDTQYF
cdr3_nt: TGTGCCACCACTAGCGGGACCACAGATACGCAGTATTTT

j_call: TRBJ2-3
v_call: TRBV11-2
clone_size: many
d_call: -
cdr3_length: 22
cdr3_aa: CASSSRTPGLQRTVSGTDTQYF
cdr3_nt: TGTGCCAGCAGCTCCCGCACTCCGGGACTTCAGCGCACCGTGTCTGGCACAGATACGCAGTATTTT